The clone carrying this T cell receptor (beta chain) came up a few times. Its antigen is unidentified. Graves' hyperthyroidism is called stable when ophthalmopathy does not progress within 18 months. This sample is part of a study of T cells in Graves' hyperthyroidism and ophthalmopathy. Study overall: Once the initial diagnosis was made, peripheral blood was obtained before any treatment. Study conclusions and caveats: With a median lead of roughly 6.8 months before onset, the model predicted ophthalmopathy.

V dropped 6 bases and J dropped 6 bases, with 20 bases sitting between them. CDR3 length: 16 amino acids. Germline CDR1 MNHNS, CDR2 SASEGT. Using RNA transcripts as the source, TCR beta CDR3 regions were amplified. During a first-round RT-PCR of the TCR CDR3, the HTBI primer set was used. From the multiplex PCR reads, TCRdb called clonotypes with MiXCR, one entry per CDR3 protein. The repertoire holds hundreds of thousands of distinct CDR3 sequences, with approximately 15% as singletons. This receptor was obtained from a woman between 18 and 29 years old with Graves' hyperthyroidism. The gene calls are TRBV6-1 and TRBJ2-2; tentative D call: TRBD2 (5 bases). Sequenced input: blood. This chain's CDR3 is CASSINPGSRSGELFF. The CDR3 bases are TGTGCCAGCAGCATTAATCCGGGATCGAGGTCCGGGGAGCTGTTTTTT.